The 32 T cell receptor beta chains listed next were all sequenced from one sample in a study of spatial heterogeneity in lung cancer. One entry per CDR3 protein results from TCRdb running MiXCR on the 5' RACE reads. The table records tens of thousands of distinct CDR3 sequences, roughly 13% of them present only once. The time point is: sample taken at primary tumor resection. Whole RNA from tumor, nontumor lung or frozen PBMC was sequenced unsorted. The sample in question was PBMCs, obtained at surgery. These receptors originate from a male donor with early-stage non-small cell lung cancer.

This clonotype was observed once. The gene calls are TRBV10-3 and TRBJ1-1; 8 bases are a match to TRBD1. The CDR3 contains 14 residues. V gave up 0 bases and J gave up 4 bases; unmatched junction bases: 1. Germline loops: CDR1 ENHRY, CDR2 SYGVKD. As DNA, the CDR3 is TGTGCCATCAGTGAGTCGGGGACAGGCACTGAAGCTTTCTTT. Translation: CAISESGTGTEAFF.

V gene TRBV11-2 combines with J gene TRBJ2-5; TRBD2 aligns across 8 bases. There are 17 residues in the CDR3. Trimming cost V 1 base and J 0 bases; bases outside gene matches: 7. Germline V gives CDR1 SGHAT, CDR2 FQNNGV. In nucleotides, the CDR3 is TGTGCCAGCAGCTTAGGATTAAGCGGGAGAAACCAAGAGACCCAGTACTTC. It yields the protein CASSLGLSGRNQETQYF.

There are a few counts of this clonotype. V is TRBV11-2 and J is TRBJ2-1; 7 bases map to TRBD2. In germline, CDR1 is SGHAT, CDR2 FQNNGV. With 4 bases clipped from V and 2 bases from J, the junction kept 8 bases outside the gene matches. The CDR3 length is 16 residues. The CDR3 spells CASSSILAGPYNEQFF. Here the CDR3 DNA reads TGTGCCAGCAGCTCGATTTTAGCGGGTCCCTACAATGAGCAGTTCTTC.

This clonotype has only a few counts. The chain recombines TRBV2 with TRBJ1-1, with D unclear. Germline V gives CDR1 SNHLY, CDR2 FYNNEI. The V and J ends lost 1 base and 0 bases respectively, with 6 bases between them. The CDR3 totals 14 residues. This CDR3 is CASSEGVMNTEAFF. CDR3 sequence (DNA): TGTGCCAGCAGTGAAGGAGTCATGAACACTGAAGCTTTCTTT.

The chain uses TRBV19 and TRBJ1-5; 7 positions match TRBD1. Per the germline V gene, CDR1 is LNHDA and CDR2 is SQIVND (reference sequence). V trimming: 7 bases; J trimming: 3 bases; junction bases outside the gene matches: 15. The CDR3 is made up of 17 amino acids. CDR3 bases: TGTGCCAGTATTTCCGACCGGGACAGAAGTATCAATCAGCCCCAGCATTTT. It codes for CASISDRDRSINQPQHF.

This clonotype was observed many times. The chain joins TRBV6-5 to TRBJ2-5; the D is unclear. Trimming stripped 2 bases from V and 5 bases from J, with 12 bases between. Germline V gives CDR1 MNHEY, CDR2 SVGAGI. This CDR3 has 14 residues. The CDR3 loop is CASSYQGLMETQYF. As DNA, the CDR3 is TGTGCCAGCAGTTACCAAGGGCTTATGGAGACCCAGTACTTC.

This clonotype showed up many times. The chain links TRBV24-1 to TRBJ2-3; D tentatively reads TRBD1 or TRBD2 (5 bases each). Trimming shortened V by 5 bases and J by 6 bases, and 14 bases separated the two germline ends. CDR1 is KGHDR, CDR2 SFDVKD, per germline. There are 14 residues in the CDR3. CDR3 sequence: CATSGAGSLDTQYF. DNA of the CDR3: TGTGCCACCAGTGGGGCAGGGAGCTTGGATACGCAGTATTTT.

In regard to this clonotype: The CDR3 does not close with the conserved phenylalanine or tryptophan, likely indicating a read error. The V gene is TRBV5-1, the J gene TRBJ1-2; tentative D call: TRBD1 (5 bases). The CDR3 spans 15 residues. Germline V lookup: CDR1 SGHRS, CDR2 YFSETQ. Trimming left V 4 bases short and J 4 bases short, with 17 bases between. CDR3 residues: CASSPRTGASYGYTI. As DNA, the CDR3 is TGCGCCAGCAGCCCACGAACAGGAGCCAGCTATGGCTACACCATC.

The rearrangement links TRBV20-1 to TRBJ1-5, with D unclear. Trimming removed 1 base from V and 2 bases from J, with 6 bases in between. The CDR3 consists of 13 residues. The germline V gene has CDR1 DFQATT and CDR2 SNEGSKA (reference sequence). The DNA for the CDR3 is TGCAGTGCTAGAGCAGACGGCAATCAGCCCCAGCATTTT. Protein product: CSARADGNQPQHF.

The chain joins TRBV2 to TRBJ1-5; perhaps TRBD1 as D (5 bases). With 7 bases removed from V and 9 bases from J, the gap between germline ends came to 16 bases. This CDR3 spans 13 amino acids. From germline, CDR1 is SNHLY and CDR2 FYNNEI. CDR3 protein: CASTEGTVLPQHF. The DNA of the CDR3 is TGTGCCAGCACGGAGGGGACGGTTTTGCCCCAGCATTTT.

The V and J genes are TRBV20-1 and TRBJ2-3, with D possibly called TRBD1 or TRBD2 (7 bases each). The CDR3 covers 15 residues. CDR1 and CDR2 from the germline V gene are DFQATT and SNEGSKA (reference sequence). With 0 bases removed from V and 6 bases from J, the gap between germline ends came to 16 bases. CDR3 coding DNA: TGCAGTGCTAGAGATCGGGTGGGAGGGGGCGATACGCAGTATTTT. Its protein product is CSARDRVGGGDTQYF.

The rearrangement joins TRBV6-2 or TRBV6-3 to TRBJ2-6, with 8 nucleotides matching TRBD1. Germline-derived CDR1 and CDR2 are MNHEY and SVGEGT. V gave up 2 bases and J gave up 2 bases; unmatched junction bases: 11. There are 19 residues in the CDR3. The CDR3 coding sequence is TGTGCCAGCAGTTACGAAGCAGGGGGCGCACAGACTGGGGCCAACGTCCTGACTTTC. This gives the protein CASSYEAGGAQTGANVLTF.

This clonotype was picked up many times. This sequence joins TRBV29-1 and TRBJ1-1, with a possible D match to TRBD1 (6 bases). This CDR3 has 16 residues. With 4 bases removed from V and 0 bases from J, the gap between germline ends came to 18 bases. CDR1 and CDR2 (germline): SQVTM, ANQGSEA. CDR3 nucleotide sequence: TGCAGCGTTGGGAAGGGCCAGGGGAAGATGAACACTGAAGCTTTCTTT. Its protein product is CSVGKGQGKMNTEAFF.

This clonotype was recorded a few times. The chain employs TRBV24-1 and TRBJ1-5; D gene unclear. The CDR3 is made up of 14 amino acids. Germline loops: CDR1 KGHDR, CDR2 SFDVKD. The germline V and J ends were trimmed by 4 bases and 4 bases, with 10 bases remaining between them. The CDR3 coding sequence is TGTGCCACCAGTGAGCCCCCGAGTAATCAGCCCCAGCATTTT. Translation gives CATSEPPSNQPQHF.

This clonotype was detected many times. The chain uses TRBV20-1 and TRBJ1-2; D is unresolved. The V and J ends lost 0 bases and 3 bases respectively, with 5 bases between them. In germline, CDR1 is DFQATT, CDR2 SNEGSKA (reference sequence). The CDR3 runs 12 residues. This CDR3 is CSARDLDYGYTF. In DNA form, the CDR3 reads TGCAGTGCTAGAGATCTCGACTATGGCTACACCTTC.

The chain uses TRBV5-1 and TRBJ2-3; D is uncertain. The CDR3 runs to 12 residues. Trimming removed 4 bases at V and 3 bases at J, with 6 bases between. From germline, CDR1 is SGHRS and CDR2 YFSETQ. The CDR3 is CASSPTTDTQYF. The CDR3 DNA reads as TGCGCCAGCAGCCCAACGACAGATACGCAGTATTTT.

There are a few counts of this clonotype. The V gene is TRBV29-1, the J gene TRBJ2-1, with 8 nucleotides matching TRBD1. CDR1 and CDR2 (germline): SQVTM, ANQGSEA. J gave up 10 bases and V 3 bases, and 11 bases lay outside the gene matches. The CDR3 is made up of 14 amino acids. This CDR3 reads CSVDTGQGAIEQFF. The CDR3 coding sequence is TGCAGCGTTGATACTGGGCAGGGGGCGATCGAGCAGTTCTTC.

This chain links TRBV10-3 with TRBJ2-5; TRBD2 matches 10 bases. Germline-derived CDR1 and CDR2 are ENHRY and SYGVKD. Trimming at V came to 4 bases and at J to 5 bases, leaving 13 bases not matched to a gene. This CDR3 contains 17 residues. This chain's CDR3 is CAISVSRAGGPGETQYF. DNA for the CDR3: TGTGCCATCAGTGTCAGTAGAGCGGGAGGGCCGGGGGAGACCCAGTACTTC.

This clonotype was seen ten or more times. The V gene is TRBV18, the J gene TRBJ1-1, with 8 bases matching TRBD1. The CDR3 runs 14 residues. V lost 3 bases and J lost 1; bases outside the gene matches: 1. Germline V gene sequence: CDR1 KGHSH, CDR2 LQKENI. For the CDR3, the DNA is TGTGCCAGCTCACCGACAGGGGCGAACACTGAAGCTTTCTTT. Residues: CASSPTGANTEAFF.

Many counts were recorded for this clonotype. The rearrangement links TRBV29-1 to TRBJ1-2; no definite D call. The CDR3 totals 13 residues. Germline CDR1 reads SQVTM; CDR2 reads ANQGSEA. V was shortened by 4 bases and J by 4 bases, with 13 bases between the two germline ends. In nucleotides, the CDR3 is TGCAGCGTTGGGGCGTCAGGCCTCTATGGCTACACCTTC. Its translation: CSVGASGLYGYTF.

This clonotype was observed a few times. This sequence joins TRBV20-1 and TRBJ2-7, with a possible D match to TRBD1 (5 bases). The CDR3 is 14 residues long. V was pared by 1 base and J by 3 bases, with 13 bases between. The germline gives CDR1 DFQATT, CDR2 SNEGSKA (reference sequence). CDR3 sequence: CSARVRGLHYEQYF. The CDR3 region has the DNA TGCAGTGCTAGAGTAAGGGGTCTCCACTACGAGCAGTACTTC.

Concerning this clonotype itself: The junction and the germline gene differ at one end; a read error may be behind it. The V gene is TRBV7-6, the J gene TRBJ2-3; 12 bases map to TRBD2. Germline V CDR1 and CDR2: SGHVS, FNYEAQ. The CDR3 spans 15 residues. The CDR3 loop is CASSLAGGSTDTQYF. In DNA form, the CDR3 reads TGTGCCAGCAGCCTAGCGGGAGGGAGCACAGATACGCAGTATTTT.

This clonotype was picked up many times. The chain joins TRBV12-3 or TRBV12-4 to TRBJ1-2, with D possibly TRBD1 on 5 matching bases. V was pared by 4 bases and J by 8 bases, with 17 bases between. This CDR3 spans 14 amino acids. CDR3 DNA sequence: TGTGCCAGCAGTTCCAGGGAACATCTCGCCGGCTACACCTTC. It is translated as CASSSREHLAGYTF.

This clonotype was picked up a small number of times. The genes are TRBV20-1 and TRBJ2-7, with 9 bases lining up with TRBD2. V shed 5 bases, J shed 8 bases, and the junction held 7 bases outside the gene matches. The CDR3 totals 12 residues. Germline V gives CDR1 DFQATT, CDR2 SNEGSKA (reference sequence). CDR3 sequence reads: CSAFQREAKQYF. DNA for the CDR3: TGCAGTGCTTTCCAGCGGGAGGCAAAGCAGTACTTC.

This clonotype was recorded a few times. The DNA for the CDR3 is TGTGCCAGCAGTTTAATCTCGTCCTTCGAGCAGTTCTTC. Protein: CASSLISSFEQFF. The J gene is TRBJ2-1, the V gene TRBV12-3 or TRBV12-4; D gene unclear. Trimming left V 2 bases short and J 10 bases short, with 12 bases between. There are 13 residues in the CDR3.

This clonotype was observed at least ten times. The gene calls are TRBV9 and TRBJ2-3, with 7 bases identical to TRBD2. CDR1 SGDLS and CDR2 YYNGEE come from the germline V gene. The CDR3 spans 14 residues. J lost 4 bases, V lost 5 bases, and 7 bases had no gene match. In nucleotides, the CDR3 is TGTGCCAGCAGGTCGACTAGCTCCGCAGATACGCAGTATTTT. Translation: CASRSTSSADTQYF.

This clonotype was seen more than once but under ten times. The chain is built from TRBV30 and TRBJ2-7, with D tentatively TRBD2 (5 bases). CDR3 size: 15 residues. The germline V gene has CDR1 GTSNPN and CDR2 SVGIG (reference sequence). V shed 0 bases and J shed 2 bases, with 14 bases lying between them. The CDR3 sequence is CAWSVLSGSTYEQYF. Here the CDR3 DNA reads TGTGCCTGGAGTGTACTAAGCGGTTCTACCTACGAGCAGTACTTC.

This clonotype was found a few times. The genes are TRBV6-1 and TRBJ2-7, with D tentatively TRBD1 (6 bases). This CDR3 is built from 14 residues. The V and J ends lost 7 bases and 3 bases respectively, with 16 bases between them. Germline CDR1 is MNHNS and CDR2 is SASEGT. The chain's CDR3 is CASNQGDIDYEQYF. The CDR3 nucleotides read TGTGCCAGCAACCAAGGGGACATCGACTACGAGCAGTACTTC.

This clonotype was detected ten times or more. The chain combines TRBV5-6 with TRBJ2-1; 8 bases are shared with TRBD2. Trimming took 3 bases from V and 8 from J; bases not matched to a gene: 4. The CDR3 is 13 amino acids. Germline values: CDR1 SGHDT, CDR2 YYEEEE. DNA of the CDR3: TGTGCCAGCAGCTCCTCACTAGCGGATGAGCAGTTCTTC. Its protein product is CASSSSLADEQFF.

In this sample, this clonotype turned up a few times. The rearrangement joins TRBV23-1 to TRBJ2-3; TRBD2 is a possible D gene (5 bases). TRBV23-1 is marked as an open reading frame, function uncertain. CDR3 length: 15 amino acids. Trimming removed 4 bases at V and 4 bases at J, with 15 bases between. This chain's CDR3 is CASSREGDYPDTQYF. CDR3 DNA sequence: TGCGCCAGCAGTCGCGAGGGAGACTACCCAGATACGCAGTATTTT.

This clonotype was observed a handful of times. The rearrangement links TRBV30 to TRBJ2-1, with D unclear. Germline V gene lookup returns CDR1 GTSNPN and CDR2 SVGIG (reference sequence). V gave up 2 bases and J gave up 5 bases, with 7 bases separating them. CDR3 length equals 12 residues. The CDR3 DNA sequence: TGTGCCTGGAGTCCCCAAAACAATGAGCAGTTCTTC. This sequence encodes CAWSPQNNEQFF.

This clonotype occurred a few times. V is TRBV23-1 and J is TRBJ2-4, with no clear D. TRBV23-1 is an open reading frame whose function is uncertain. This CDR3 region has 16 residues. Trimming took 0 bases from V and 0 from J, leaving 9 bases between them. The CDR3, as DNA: TGCGCCAGCAGTCAATCAAGGAGAAGAGCCAAAAACATTCAGTACTTC. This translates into CASSQSRRRAKNIQYF.